The clone carrying this TCR beta chain has just a few counts. Libraries were prepared by immunoSEQ multiplex PCR; TCRdb keeps only in-frame clonotypes and omits some of them. The sample carries around 320,000 clones, 89% recorded once. This record belongs to a study of blood T cell repertoires in COVID-19. Study summary: Samples representing acute and convalescent COVID-19 were sourced from the United States, Italy and Spain.

The TCR comes from a woman under 40 with COVID-19, enrolled during active disease. Sample: peripheral blood.

CDR3 sequence (DNA): TGTGCCAGTAGTATAGATGTCGGTCAGCCCCAGCATTTT. Encoded protein: CASSIDVGQPQHF. The chain carries TRBV19 and TRBJ1-5; D gene ambiguous. The CDR3 has 13 amino acids. V was cut by 0 bases and J by 6 bases, with 6 bases left in between. Looked up from germline, CDR1 is LNHDA and CDR2 is SQIVND (reference sequence).